Listed below are T cell receptor beta chains from one sample, sequenced in a study of blood T cell repertoires in COVID-19. The data were produced by immunoSEQ multiplex PCR, yet TCRdb's version contains in-frame clones alone and is incomplete. The sample contains about 210,000 clones, 86% of which appear only once. The specimen was PBMCs or T cells enriched from blood (not recorded which). Source of these receptors: a man aged 35-49 years with acute COVID-19. The CDR3 runs from the conserved cysteine through the conserved F or W. The D gene is left open where the match is weak. Size is stated for part of the rows, as once, few or many counts, or as a class when the clone is expanded.

J gene: TRBJ1-2; V gene: TRBV28; clone size: -; D gene: -; CDR3 DNA: TGTGCCGTGTGGGGGAGGGCGTCTGGCTACACCTTC; CDR3 protein: CAVWGRASGYTF
J gene: TRBJ2-1; V gene: TRBV27; clone size: -; D gene: TRBD2; CDR3 DNA: TGTGCCAGCAGTTCGTTAGCGGGAGGGTTCCTCAATGAGCAGTTCTTC; CDR3 protein: CASSSLAGGFLNEQFF
J gene: TRBJ1-1; V gene: TRBV9; clone size: -; D gene: -; CDR3 DNA: TGTGCCAGCAGCCATTCTGACAGGTCGAACACTGAAGCTTTCTTT; CDR3 protein: CASSHSDRSNTEAFF
J gene: TRBJ2-7; V gene: TRBV30; clone size: -; D gene: TRBD2; CDR3 DNA: TGTGCCTGGAGGGCGGGAGGGCCCATCTACGAGCAGTACTTC; CDR3 protein: CAWRAGGPIYEQYF
J gene: TRBJ2-7; V gene: TRBV2; clone size: -; D gene: -; CDR3 DNA: TGTGCCAGCAACTCCCAAACCTACGAGCAGTACTTC; CDR3 protein: CASNSQTYEQYF
J gene: TRBJ2-7; V gene: TRBV28; clone size: -; D gene: TRBD2; CDR3 DNA: TGTGCCAGCCGAAGACTAGCGGGCTCCTACGAGCAGTACTTC; CDR3 protein: CASRRLAGSYEQYF
J gene: TRBJ1-4; V gene: TRBV7-7; clone size: once; D gene: -; CDR3 DNA: TGTGCTAGCAGCTTAGATTTGGGCAGCAACGAAAAACTGTTTTTT; CDR3 protein: CASSLDLGSNEKLFF
J gene: TRBJ2-7; V gene: TRBV2; clone size: -; D gene: -; CDR3 DNA: TGTGCCAGCAGGTCGACTAGGAACTACGAGCAGTACTTC; CDR3 protein: CASRSTRNYEQYF
J gene: TRBJ2-5; V gene: TRBV7-9; clone size: once; D gene: -; CDR3 DNA: TGTGCCAGCAGCGCTACTTGGGGTAGCGGCAAAGAGACCCAGTACTTC; CDR3 protein: CASSATWGSGKETQYF
J gene: TRBJ2-1; V gene: TRBV28; clone size: -; D gene: TRBD2; CDR3 DNA: TGTGCCAGCAGTCCCCTAGCGGGAGTAGGGGGGGGTGAGCAGTTCTTC; CDR3 protein: CASSPLAGVGGGEQFF
J gene: TRBJ2-7; V gene: TRBV20-1; clone size: -; D gene: TRBD1; CDR3 DNA: TGCAGTGGGGACAGGTCCTACGAGCAGTACTTC; CDR3 protein: CSGDRSYEQYF
J gene: TRBJ1-5; V gene: TRBV28; clone size: -; D gene: -; CDR3 DNA: TGTGCCAGCAGCGACCAGGGACATCATCAGCCCCAGCATTTT; CDR3 protein: CASSDQGHHQPQHF
J gene: TRBJ1-5; V gene: TRBV28; clone size: once; D gene: -; CDR3 DNA: TGTGCCAGCAATGGGCAGCATAGCAATCAGCCCCAGCATTTT; CDR3 protein: CASNGQHSNQPQHF
J gene: TRBJ2-1; V gene: TRBV5-6; clone size: -; D gene: TRBD2; CDR3 DNA: TGTGCCAGCAGTCCTGTACTAGCGGGTAAAAATGAGCAGTTCTTC; CDR3 protein: CASSPVLAGKNEQFF
J gene: TRBJ1-6; V gene: TRBV19; clone size: -; D gene: TRBD1; CDR3 DNA: TGTGCCAGTAGGGACAGGAGGGATTCACCCCTCCACTTT; CDR3 protein: CASRDRRDSPLHF
J gene: TRBJ1-5; V gene: TRBV5-8; clone size: -; D gene: -; CDR3 DNA: TGTGCCAGCAGCTTTGACAGCCTCAATCAGCCCCAGCATTTT; CDR3 protein: CASSFDSLNQPQHF
J gene: TRBJ1-1; V gene: TRBV7-2; clone size: -; D gene: -; CDR3 DNA: TGTGCCAGCAGCCCCACTGTGATCGTGTCTAACACTGAAGCTTTCTTT; CDR3 protein: CASSPTVIVSNTEAFF
J gene: TRBJ2-1; V gene: TRBV11-3; clone size: -; D gene: -; CDR3 DNA: TGTGCCAGCAGCTCACGACAGGCTTACAATGAGCAGTTCTTC; CDR3 protein: CASSSRQAYNEQFF
J gene: TRBJ1-2; V gene: TRBV12-3/TRBV12-4; clone size: -; D gene: -; CDR3 DNA: TGTGCCAGCACTTTTACCAGGAATGCTGGCTACACCTTC; CDR3 protein: CASTFTRNAGYTF
J gene: TRBJ2-1; V gene: TRBV5-1; clone size: -; D gene: -; CDR3 DNA: TGCGCCAGCAGCTTGGAGAGCCCCGAGGGTGCGTTCTTC; CDR3 protein: CASSLESPEGAFF
J gene: TRBJ2-5; V gene: TRBV24-1; clone size: -; D gene: -; CDR3 DNA: TGTGCCACCAGTGATCCCTGGGCGGCGGGAGAGACCCAGTACTTC; CDR3 protein: CATSDPWAAGETQYF
J gene: TRBJ2-5; V gene: TRBV7-9; clone size: -; D gene: TRBD2; CDR3 DNA: TGTGCCAGCAGCCCCCCCGGGGAGGGGCAAGAGACCCAGTACTTC; CDR3 protein: CASSPPGEGQETQYF
J gene: TRBJ2-1; V gene: TRBV4-1; clone size: -; D gene: TRBD2; CDR3 DNA: TGCGCCAGCAGCCAGGCACTAGCGAGTCTCCACAATGAGCAGTTCTTC; CDR3 protein: CASSQALASLHNEQFF
J gene: TRBJ1-4; V gene: TRBV2; clone size: once; D gene: -; CDR3 DNA: TGTGCCAGCAGTGACCGCTGGACAGCTGCAACTAATGAAAAACTGTTTTTT; CDR3 protein: CASSDRWTAATNEKLFF
J gene: TRBJ2-7; V gene: TRBV7-8; clone size: -; D gene: -; CDR3 DNA: TGTGCCAGCAGCATCAAAACAGGCTCCCACGAGCAGTACTTC; CDR3 protein: CASSIKTGSHEQYF
J gene: TRBJ2-3; V gene: TRBV7-3; clone size: -; D gene: -; CDR3 DNA: TGTGCCAGCAGCTCGCTAGGACGGGGAGATACGCAGTATTTT; CDR3 protein: CASSSLGRGDTQYF
J gene: TRBJ2-2; V gene: TRBV5-5; clone size: -; D gene: -; CDR3 DNA: TGTGCCAGCAGCTCAGGGTACACCGGGGAGCTGTTTTTT; CDR3 protein: CASSSGYTGELFF
J gene: TRBJ2-5; V gene: TRBV10-3; clone size: -; D gene: TRBD2; CDR3 DNA: TGTGCCTCACGGGGGGGCGAGACCCAGTACTTC; CDR3 protein: CASRGGETQYF
J gene: TRBJ1-2; V gene: TRBV27; clone size: -; D gene: -; CDR3 DNA: TGTGCCAGCAGTCCCTCGGTCCCGTATGGCTACACCTTC; CDR3 protein: CASSPSVPYGYTF
J gene: TRBJ1-6; V gene: TRBV30; clone size: -; D gene: -; CDR3 DNA: TGTGCCTGGAGACTTGACAGGCGTTCACCCCTCCACTTT; CDR3 protein: CAWRLDRRSPLHF
J gene: TRBJ1-6; V gene: TRBV28; clone size: -; D gene: -; CDR3 DNA: TGTGCCAGCAGTTCCAGGCAGGGCGAGCGCTCACCCCTCCACTTT; CDR3 protein: CASSSRQGERSPLHF
J gene: TRBJ1-4; V gene: TRBV2; clone size: -; D gene: -; CDR3 DNA: TGTGCCAGCAGAGAACAGGGCTTGCATGAAAAACTGTTTTTT; CDR3 protein: CASREQGLHEKLFF
J gene: TRBJ2-5; V gene: TRBV3-1/TRBV3-2; clone size: -; D gene: -; CDR3 DNA: TGTGCCAGCAGCCAAGATCGAACTCTTGAGACCCAGTACTTC; CDR3 protein: CASSQDRTLETQYF
J gene: TRBJ2-6; V gene: TRBV27; clone size: -; D gene: TRBD1; CDR3 DNA: TGTGCCAGCAGTTTGAGGGGGCTCGTCCCCTCTGGGGCCAACGTCCTGACTTTC; CDR3 protein: CASSLRGLVPSGANVLTF
J gene: TRBJ1-1; V gene: TRBV2; clone size: once; D gene: TRBD1; CDR3 DNA: TGTGCCAGCACGGGACAGACGAACACTGAAGCTTTCTTT; CDR3 protein: CASTGQTNTEAFF
J gene: TRBJ2-6; V gene: TRBV1; clone size: few; D gene: -; CDR3 DNA: TGCACCAGCAGACTTTCCGCGCCTGGGGCCAACGTCCTGACTTTC; CDR3 protein: CTSRLSAPGANVLTF
J gene: TRBJ1-6; V gene: TRBV5-6; clone size: -; D gene: TRBD1; CDR3 DNA: TGTGCCAGCAGCTTGGGAACAGGGGTCATATCACCCCTCCACTTT; CDR3 protein: CASSLGTGVISPLHF